These 11 T cell receptor beta chains were sequenced from one sample in a study of CD8 T cells in ankylosing spondylitis. Using its own MiXCR run on the 5' RACE reads, TCRdb lists one record per CDR3 protein. The table shows around 130,000 distinct CDR3 sequences, with roughly an eighth occurring only once. The sample was blood, either unsorted or a sorted T cell fraction (not recorded which). The receptors derive from a female donor with ankylosing spondylitis or in good health (not recorded which).

Of note for this clonotype: A much larger clonotype is one base distant, so this may be a read error. The chain employs TRBV5-1 and TRBJ1-2, with D tentatively TRBD1 (5 bases). The CDR3 totals 14 residues. Germline V gene data show CDR1 as SGHRS and CDR2 as YFSETQ. CDR3 sequence: CASSLSGTDYDYTF. The CDR3 DNA sequence: TGCGCCAGCAGCCTCTCCGGGACTGATTATGACTACACCTTC.

V gene TRBV5-1 combines with J gene TRBJ1-6, with TRBD1 identical over 8 bases. The CDR3 has 14 residues. After removal of 5 bases from V and 5 bases from J, the junction contained 3 bases not matched to a gene. From germline, CDR1 is SGHRS and CDR2 YFSETQ. The CDR3 nucleotides read TGCGCCAGCAGGACGGGACAGGATAATTCACCCCTCCACTTT. Translated, it gives CASRTGQDNSPLHF.

This chain's CDR3 is CSAGGGTGDSYEQYF. As DNA, the CDR3 is TGCAGTGCTGGGGGGGGGACAGGGGACTCCTACGAGCAGTACTTC. The rearrangement links TRBV20-1 to TRBJ2-7, with 10 bases lining up with TRBD1. V shed 5 bases, J shed 0 bases, and the junction held 7 bases outside the gene matches. CDR3 length equals 15 residues. Germline V gives CDR1 DFQATT, CDR2 SNEGSKA (reference sequence).

The J gene is TRBJ2-5, the V gene TRBV10-3; a weak D match, TRBD2 (5 bases). The CDR3 sequence is 13 residues long. Trimming stripped 2 bases from V and 1 base from J, with 5 bases between. CDR1 and CDR2 from the germline V gene are ENHRY and SYGVKD. DNA for the CDR3: TGTGCCATCAGTGAGGGGAGCCAAGAGACCCAGTACTTC. Translating it yields CAISEGSQETQYF.

The V and J genes are TRBV5-1 and TRBJ1-2; D possibly corresponds to TRBD1 (5 bases). The CDR3 is made up of 13 amino acids. V gave up 4 bases and J gave up 3 bases, with 10 bases separating them. Germline CDR1 and CDR2: SGHRS and YFSETQ. This chain's CDR3 is CASSPSGDYGYTF. CDR3 DNA: TGCGCCAGCAGCCCTTCGGGGGACTATGGCTACACCTTC.

The rearrangement joins TRBV12-3 or TRBV12-4 to TRBJ2-6; D remains unclear. The CDR3 contains 13 residues. V was trimmed by 6 bases and J by 1 base, leaving 4 bases between them. The CDR3 bases are TGTGCCAGCAGACAGTCTGGGGCCAACGTCCTGACTTTC. It is translated as CASRQSGANVLTF.

The V gene is TRBV5-1, the J gene TRBJ2-7, with a tentative D call TRBD1 (6 bases). CDR1 is SGHRS and CDR2 is YFSETQ in the germline V gene. V was shortened by 7 bases and J by 0 bases, with 17 bases between the two germline ends. There are 15 residues in the CDR3. CDR3 protein: CASLPGQGNSYEQYF. CDR3 bases: TGCGCCAGCTTGCCGGGCCAGGGGAACTCCTACGAGCAGTACTTC.

This clonotype was seen a few times. V usage is TRBV28 and J usage is TRBJ2-1; 10 positions agree with TRBD1. Germline V gene sequence: CDR1 MDHEN, CDR2 SYDVKM. The CDR3 has 15 amino acids. V was pared by 6 bases and J by 10 bases, with 12 bases of the junction left unmatched. CDR3 sequence: CASREPGTGAGEQFF. The CDR3 region has the DNA TGTGCCAGCAGAGAGCCCGGGACAGGGGCAGGGGAGCAGTTCTTC.

V gene TRBV30 combines with J gene TRBJ2-6; possibly TRBD1 for D (6 bases). CDR1 is GTSNPN, CDR2 SVGIG, per germline (reference sequence). Between the trimmed V and J ends, which lost 4 bases and 4 bases, there was a span of 11 bases. The CDR3 is made up of 14 amino acids. The CDR3, as DNA: TGTGCCTGGAACAGGGCAAACGGGGCCAACGTCCTGACTTTC. The encoded protein is CAWNRANGANVLTF.

The chain uses TRBV20-1 and TRBJ2-1; no firm D call. The CDR3 contains 14 residues. Trimming took 3 bases from V and 0 from J, leaving 9 bases between them. CDR1 and CDR2 from the germline V gene are DFQATT and SNEGSKA (reference sequence). CDR3 protein: CSARMSGSYNEQFF. The CDR3 region has the DNA TGCAGTGCTAGGATGTCAGGCTCCTACAATGAGCAGTTCTTC.

The rearrangement uses TRBV20-1 and TRBJ2-7; D is unresolved. The CDR3 covers 11 residues. CDR1 is DFQATT and CDR2 is SNEGSKA in the germline V gene (reference sequence). The V and J ends lost 2 bases and 3 bases respectively, with 5 bases between them. The CDR3 reads CSARQDYEQYF. The DNA of the CDR3 is TGCAGTGCTAGACAGGACTACGAGCAGTACTTC.